This note documents a single T cell receptor (beta chain) sequence. Its target is unknown. The sample belongs to a study of cytomegalovirus exposure and HLA in healthy donors. Study overall: About 200 million T cells yielded around 120 million unique TCR beta sequences in earlier analysis. Whole-study results and caveats: Reportedly, TCR beta sequences accurately predicted HLA-A and HLA-B alleles in most subjects. The authors considered a cluster of highly shared sequence variants likely to be a sequencing artifact. Cytomegalovirus association was listed for 150 to 200 TCR beta chains.

This CDR3 has 14 amino acids. Germline loops: CDR1 MNHEY, CDR2 SVGAGI. With 4 bases removed from V and 10 bases from J, the gap between germline ends came to 14 bases. Primers included in the PCR were 60 Vbeta and 13 Jbeta primers. The assay was immunoSEQ multiplex PCR, and TCRdb's table has in-frame clones only and misses some. This table holds 110,000 to 150,000 clones, 60% to 85% found once. This chain connects TRBV6-5 to TRBJ1-6; D unresolved. This clonotype was obtained from a man under 40 in good health and CMV-seronegative. The sample comprised PBMCs. The CDR3, as DNA: TGTGCCAGCAGTTCCCGTGGCGGGCAGTCACCCCTCCACTTT. Residues: CASSSRGGQSPLHF.